The present TCR beta chain was sequenced within a study of somatic mutations in cytotoxic T cells in rheumatoid arthritis. Study-level information: In some cases, T-cell populations stained with V beta antibodies were flow-sorted at nearly 100% purity, and these included V beta1+ cells sequenced for TCRB.

This clone turned up a few times. TCRdb's table, derived via immunoSEQ multiplex PCR, lists solely in-frame clones and lacks some. The sample lists approximately 10,000 clones, approximately 84% occurring once. The V gene end was trimmed by 3 bases and the J gene end by 7 bases; junction bases not matched to a gene: 8. Germline CDR1 and CDR2: SGDLS and YYNGEE. The CDR3 runs 15 residues. This receptor was obtained from a woman aged 55-75 years with rheumatoid arthritis. Source material: CD8+ T cells sorted from blood. The chain joins TRBV9 to TRBJ1-3; the match to TRBD1 covers 9 bases. This CDR3 reads CASSAMTGGENTIYF. In DNA, the CDR3 is TGTGCCAGCAGCGCGATGACAGGGGGAGAGAACACCATATATTTT.